This T cell receptor (beta chain) is from a study of beta chain features in type 1 diabetes. Overall study results and limits: The analysis here could not establish whether HLA type shapes TCRB rearrangement. Type 1 diabetes patients had moderately but significantly shorter TCRB CDR3s in all four CD4+ subsets.

Markers CD45RO/CCR7/CD25/CD127/CD95/CD27 served to sort CD4+ naive, central memory, regulatory and stem cell-like memory cells. Each of the sorted populations had a purity greater than 98%. Sequenced material consisted of expressed TCRB transcripts (all of the isolated RNA was reverse transcribed). About 3.6 million reads was the average for naive, central memory and regulatory T cell samples. Libraries were prepared by immunoSEQ multiplex PCR; TCRdb keeps only in-frame clonotypes and omits some of them. The repertoire holds 100,000 to 150,000 clones, with approximately 10% as singletons. This clone was recorded a few times. Antigen unknown. This clonotype was sampled from a man aged 25 to 45 with type 1 diabetes. The sequenced sample consisted of central memory CD4+ T cells from blood.

The CDR3 DNA reads as TGTGCCAGCAGCATCGACGGGGCGGGAGGCTACACCTTC. It encodes CASSIDGAGGYTF. The chain links TRBV7-9 to TRBJ1-2; possibly TRBD1 for D (5 bases). CDR1 and CDR2 (germline): SEHNR, FQNEAQ (reference sequence). This CDR3 spans 13 amino acids. Trimming removed 5 bases at V and 8 bases at J, with 15 bases between.